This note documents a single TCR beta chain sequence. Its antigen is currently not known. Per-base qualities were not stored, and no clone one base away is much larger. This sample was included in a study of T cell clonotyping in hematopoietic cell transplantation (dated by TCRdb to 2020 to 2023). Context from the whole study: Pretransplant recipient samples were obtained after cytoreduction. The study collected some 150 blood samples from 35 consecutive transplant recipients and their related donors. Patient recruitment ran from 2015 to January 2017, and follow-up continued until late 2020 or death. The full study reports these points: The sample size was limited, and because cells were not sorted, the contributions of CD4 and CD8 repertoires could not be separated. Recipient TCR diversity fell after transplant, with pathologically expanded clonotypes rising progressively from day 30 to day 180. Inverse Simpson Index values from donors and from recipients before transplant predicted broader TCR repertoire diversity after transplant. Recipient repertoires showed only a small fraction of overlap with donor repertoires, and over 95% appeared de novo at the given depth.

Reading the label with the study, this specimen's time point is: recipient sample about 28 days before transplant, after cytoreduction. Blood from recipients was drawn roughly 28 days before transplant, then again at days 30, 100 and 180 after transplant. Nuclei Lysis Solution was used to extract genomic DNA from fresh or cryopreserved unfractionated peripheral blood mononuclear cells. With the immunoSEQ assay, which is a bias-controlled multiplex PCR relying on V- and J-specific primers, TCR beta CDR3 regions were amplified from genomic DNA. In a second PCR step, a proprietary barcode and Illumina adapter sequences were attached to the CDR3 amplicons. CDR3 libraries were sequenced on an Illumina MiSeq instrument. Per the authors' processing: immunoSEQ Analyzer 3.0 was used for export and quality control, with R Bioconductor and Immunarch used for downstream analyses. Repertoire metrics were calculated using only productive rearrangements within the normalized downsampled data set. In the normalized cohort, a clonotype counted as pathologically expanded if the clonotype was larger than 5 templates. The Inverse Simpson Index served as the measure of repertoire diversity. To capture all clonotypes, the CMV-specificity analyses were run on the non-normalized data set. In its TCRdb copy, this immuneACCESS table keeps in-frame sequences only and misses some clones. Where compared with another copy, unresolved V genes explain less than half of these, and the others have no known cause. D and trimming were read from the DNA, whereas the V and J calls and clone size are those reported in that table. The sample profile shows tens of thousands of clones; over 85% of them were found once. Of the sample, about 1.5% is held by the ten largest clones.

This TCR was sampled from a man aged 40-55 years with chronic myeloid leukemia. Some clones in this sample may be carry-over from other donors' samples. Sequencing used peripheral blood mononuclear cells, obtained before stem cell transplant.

The DNA reads as follows: TGCGCCAGCAGCTTGGAGACCGTGGGGGAGCTGTTTTTT. This gives the protein CASSLETVGELFF. The chain employs TRBV5-1 and TRBJ2-2; the D gene is not confidently resolved. The CDR3 goes from the cysteine to the phenylalanine over 13 residues. The sequence is cut down to CDR3 DNA, 39 bases in frame from base 1. CDR1 SGHRS and CDR2 YFSETQ were looked up in the germline V gene. V loses 0 bases of germline sequence and J loses 8 bases, and the interval between the two ends is 8 bases.